These 29 T cell receptor beta chains were all obtained from the same sample, sequenced in a study of blood T cells in healthy people across ages (dated by TCRdb to about 2015). The protocol used for the library was 5' RACE. A second PCR of roughly 7 to 11 cycles was performed with a sample-barcoded 5' primer and a J-beta primer mix. In TCRdb, the public reads were trimmed at Q25 with fastp and aligned with MiXCR, with productive beta chains retained. Every entry covers one CDR3 protein and lists the most common genes and DNA from its rows. In all, the sample holds 1.8 million or so distinct CDR3 sequences, and roughly two fifths of those were seen once. 20% to 25% of the sample is in the top ten clones. Sequenced sample: blood. These receptors came from a human donor in good health.

The rearrangement joins TRBV7-2 to TRBJ1-5; D is perhaps TRBD1 (6 bases). Looked up from germline, CDR1 is SGHTA and CDR2 is FQGNSA. V lost 1 base, J lost 4 bases, and 11 bases lay in between. The CDR3 spans 15 residues. The CDR3 bases are TGTGCCAGCAGCTTAGTGGGACACTTAAATCAGCCCCAGCATTTT. Translation gives CASSLVGHLNQPQHF.

V is TRBV5-1 and J is TRBJ1-2; D unclear. The ends were cut back, 4 bases at V and 4 bases at J, with 17 bases in the middle. Germline CDR1 and CDR2: SGHRS and YFSETQ. This CDR3 region has 15 residues. CDR3 residues: CASSLSGRDGYGYTF. The CDR3 nucleotides are TGCGCCAGCAGCCTGTCCGGAAGAGACGGCTATGGCTACACCTTC.

The rearrangement joins TRBV6-2 or TRBV6-3 to TRBJ2-1; 7 bases are shared with TRBD1. With 6 bases clipped from V and 9 bases from J, the junction kept 11 bases outside the gene matches. The CDR3 extends over 14 amino acids. Germline V lookup: CDR1 MNHEY, CDR2 SVGEGT. In nucleotides, the CDR3 is TGTGCCAGCAGCCCCCTGGACAGGAACAGTGAGCAGTTCTTC. Translated: CASSPLDRNSEQFF.

The sample holds a few counts of this clonotype. This rearrangement joins TRBV20-1 to TRBJ2-7; 7 bases agree with TRBD1. The germline CDR1 and CDR2 sequences are DFQATT and SNEGSKA (reference sequence). The CDR3 is 14 amino acids. CDR3 DNA: TGCAGCGCCTCGGACAGGAACGTCTCCTACGAGCAGTACTTC. Protein product: CSASDRNVSYEQYF.

This clonotype has a handful of counts. The chain carries TRBV2 and TRBJ2-3, with no clear D. CDR1 SNHLY and CDR2 FYNNEI come from the germline V gene. V lost 8 bases and J lost 2, with 20 bases in between. CDR3 length: 16 amino acids. The CDR3 here is CASLGTFGLLTDTQYF. As DNA, the CDR3 is TGTGCCAGCTTAGGTACATTTGGCCTACTCACAGATACGCAGTATTTT.

Only a few counts were recorded for this clonotype. This chain uses TRBV7-9 with TRBJ2-7, with D possibly TRBD1 on 6 matching bases. V lost 10 bases to trimming and J lost 4 bases, with 11 bases between them. Germline lookup yields CDR1 SEHNR and CDR2 FQNEAQ (reference sequence). The CDR3 consists of 11 residues. The CDR3 DNA sequence: TGTGCCATCCTACAGGGATACGAGCAGTACTTC. Encoded protein: CAILQGYEQYF.

The chain combines TRBV20-1 with TRBJ2-3, with D unclear. CDR3 size: 12 residues. The V end was cut by 6 bases, the J end by 6 bases, with 13 bases between. CDR1 is DFQATT and CDR2 is SNEGSKA in the germline V gene (reference sequence). CDR3 in amino acids: CSAPLLRDTQYF. The DNA of the CDR3 is TGCAGTGCCCCTTTATTGCGGGATACGCAGTATTTT.

This clonotype was seen a few times. The chain couples TRBV7-9 to TRBJ1-1; D ambiguous. With 5 bases removed from V and 7 bases from J, the gap between germline ends came to 11 bases. Germline CDR1 and CDR2: SEHNR and FQNEAQ (reference sequence). This CDR3 is built from 12 residues. Here the CDR3 reads CASSPNKIEAFF. For the CDR3, the DNA is TGTGCCAGCAGCCCAAACAAGATTGAAGCTTTCTTT.

In its sample, this clonotype was seen once. J is TRBJ2-4 and V is TRBV12-3 or TRBV12-4; no clear D. Matching the DNA end better, TRBJ2-7 makes the J call doubtful. The CDR3 has 15 amino acids. The CDR3 is CASSLKGFRSYEQYF. The CDR3 DNA reads as TGTGCCAGCAGTTTAAAAGGGTTTAGGTCCTACGAGCAGTACTTC.

The chain is built from TRBV28 and TRBJ1-2; D gene uncertain. The CDR3 loop spans 14 amino acids. CDR1 is MDHEN, CDR2 SYDVKM, per germline. V lost 1 base to trimming and J lost 3 bases, with 9 bases between them. As DNA, the CDR3 is TGTGCCAGCAGTTTATCCGGGATTGACTATGGCTACACCTTC. Protein: CASSLSGIDYGYTF.

Only a few counts were recorded for this clonotype. The chain has TRBV2 and TRBJ1-2, with 7 bases aligning to TRBD1. CDR1 and CDR2 (germline): SNHLY, FYNNEI. With 6 bases clipped from V and 4 bases from J, the junction kept 5 bases outside the gene matches. The CDR3 contains 13 residues. The CDR3 DNA follows: TGTGCCAGCAGAGACCAGGGGGTCTATGGCTACACCTTC. Residues: CASRDQGVYGYTF.

This clonotype was found a few times. The chain uses TRBV4-3 and TRBJ2-1; 7 bases agree with TRBD2. The junction had 6 bases not matched to a gene; V was cut back by 6 bases and J by 4 bases. The CDR3 covers 14 residues. Germline CDR1 and CDR2: LGHNA and YSLEER. This chain's CDR3 is CASRPRGGYNEQFF. As DNA, the CDR3 is TGCGCCAGCAGACCCCGGGGAGGGTACAATGAGCAGTTCTTC.

This clonotype was detected only a few times. The gene calls are TRBV7-9 and TRBJ2-1, with TRBD2 matching 7 bases. CDR1 SEHNR and CDR2 FQNEAQ come from the germline V gene (reference sequence). The CDR3 is 16 amino acids. J lost 2 bases, V lost 8 bases, and 12 bases had no gene match. The CDR3 nucleotides read TGTGCCAGCCCCTCAAACGGGGAGGGAACCTACAATGAGCAGTTCTTC. Translated: CASPSNGEGTYNEQFF.

The V gene is TRBV6-2 or TRBV6-3, the J gene TRBJ2-7, with TRBD2 matching over 8 bases. CDR1 is MNHEY, CDR2 SVGEGT, per germline. CDR3 length equals 16 residues. The J segment lost 1 base and the V segment lost 4 bases, leaving 9 bases of the junction unmatched. The CDR3 region is CASSLTSDPWSYEQYF. DNA of the CDR3: TGTGCCAGCAGTTTGACTAGCGACCCCTGGTCCTACGAGCAGTACTTC.

In regard to this clonotype: This CDR3 fails to terminate in the conserved phenylalanine or tryptophan, so it likely reflects a read error. The V call is TRBV4-3, the J call TRBJ2-6; TRBD2 matches 7 bases. The CDR3 covers 19 residues. CDR1 and CDR2 from the germline V gene are LGHNA and YSLEER. After removal of 0 bases from V and 2 bases from J, the junction contained 10 bases not matched to a gene. CDR3 region: CASSQDGGVFSAGANVLTY. CDR3 nucleotides: TGCGCCAGCAGCCAAGATGGGGGGGTTTTCTCGGCTGGGGCCAACGTCCTGACTTAC.

The chain joins TRBV20-1 to TRBJ2-1, with 9 bases aligning to TRBD2. Germline lookup yields CDR1 DFQATT and CDR2 SNEGSKA (reference sequence). The length of the CDR3 is 14 residues. V trimming: 3 bases; J trimming: 3 bases; junction bases outside the gene matches: 3. In DNA form, the CDR3 reads TGCAGTGCTAGGGCTAGCGGGGACTACAATGAGCAGTTCTTC. This sequence encodes CSARASGDYNEQFF.

The rearrangement joins TRBV29-1 to TRBJ1-1; 9 nucleotides match TRBD1. Germline CDR1 is SQVTM and CDR2 is ANQGSEA. J was trimmed by 6 bases and V by 6 bases; bases with no gene match: 5. This CDR3 spans 12 amino acids. The CDR3 DNA is TGCAGCGTGGGACAGGGAAAGGCTGAAGCTTTCTTT. Protein product: CSVGQGKAEAFF.

This sequence joins TRBV12-3 or TRBV12-4 and TRBJ2-1; 16 nucleotides match TRBD2. Trimming removed 5 bases from V and 8 bases from J; junction bases left unmatched: 3. CDR3 length equals 15 residues. The CDR3 region has the DNA TGTGCCAGCAGTCCGGGACTAGCGGGGGGGGATGAGCAGTTCTTC. This sequence encodes CASSPGLAGGDEQFF.

This clonotype was observed a few times. This chain uses TRBV28 with TRBJ2-1; D is possibly TRBD2 (7 bases). With 6 bases removed from V and 9 bases from J, the gap between germline ends came to 18 bases. The CDR3 is 14 amino acids. Germline CDR1 is MDHEN and CDR2 is SYDVKM. This chain's CDR3 is CASRGGTEGGEQFF. DNA of the CDR3: TGTGCCAGCAGGGGGGGGACTGAAGGGGGTGAGCAGTTCTTC.

A few counts support this clonotype. V gene TRBV27 combines with J gene TRBJ2-7; TRBD2 agrees at 12 bases. This CDR3 is 15 amino acids long. Trimming cost V 2 bases and J 3 bases; bases outside gene matches: 2. Germline V gene lookup returns CDR1 MNHEY and CDR2 SMNVEV (reference sequence). CDR3 sequence: CASSLAGLAGYEQYF. CDR3 nucleotide sequence: TGTGCCAGCAGTTTAGCGGGACTAGCGGGCTACGAGCAGTACTTC.

This chain links TRBV6-2 or TRBV6-3 with TRBJ2-3, with D perhaps matching TRBD1 or TRBD2 (5 bases each). Germline loops: CDR1 MNHEY, CDR2 SVGEGT. Trimming took off 6 bases at V and 6 bases at J, with 13 bases between the two ends. This CDR3 has 13 residues. The CDR3 nucleotides read TGTGCCAGCAGAGGGACCGCACGGGATACGCAGTATTTT. Translated, it gives CASRGTARDTQYF.

About this clonotype: The junction shows a germline mismatch at one end, possibly a read error. The V and J genes are TRBV9 and TRBJ2-1; the D gene could be TRBD1 or TRBD2 (5 bases each). Per germline, CDR1 SGDLS and CDR2 YYNGEE. The CDR3 has 18 residues. CDR3 DNA: TGTGCCAGCAGCAGACGGGACGGACCTGATAGCTCCTACAATGAGCAGGTCTTC. It is translated as CASSRRDGPDSSYNEQVF.

This clonotype was counted only a few times. The CDR3 DNA sequence: TGTGCCAGCAGTCGGGATGGACTAGCTAGCTACGAGCAGTACTTC. This sequence encodes CASSRDGLASYEQYF. The chain is built from TRBV12-3 or TRBV12-4 and TRBJ2-7, with 8 bases fitting TRBD2. Unmatched junction bases numbered 9, after V lost 5 bases and J lost 3 bases. This CDR3 spans 15 amino acids.

This clonotype occurred a few times. The chain uses TRBV12-5 and TRBJ2-5; TRBD1 agrees at 7 bases. Germline CDR1 reads LGHNT; CDR2 reads FRNRAP. The V and J ends lost 3 bases and 4 bases, in that order; junction bases with no gene match: 17. This CDR3 comprises 18 residues. CDR3 in amino acids: CASGFGTAAPSTRETQYF. Written as DNA, the CDR3 is TGTGCTAGTGGTTTCGGGACAGCAGCACCATCTACGCGAGAGACCCAGTACTTC. Filled out from reference TRBV12-5 and TRBJ2-5, the complete variable domain reads DARVTQTPRHKVTEMGQEVTMRCQPILGHNTVFWYRQTMMQGLELLAYFRNRAPLDDSGMPKDRFSAEMPDATLATLKIQPSEPRDSAVYFCASGFGTAAPSTRETQYFGPGTRLLVL.

This clonotype has only a few counts. This chain uses TRBV5-1 with TRBJ1-2; D is undetermined. V was trimmed by 0 bases and J by 3 bases, leaving 9 bases between them. This CDR3 contains 14 residues. Germline CDR1 SGHRS, CDR2 YFSETQ. The CDR3 DNA reads TGCGCCAGCAGCTTGGCCGCAGCATACTATGGCTACACCTTC. Its protein is CASSLAAAYYGYTF.

V is TRBV7-9 and J is TRBJ1-2; 7 bases align to TRBD1. V lost 5 bases, J lost 4 bases, and 10 bases stayed unmatched. The CDR3 is made up of 15 amino acids. CDR1 SEHNR and CDR2 FQNEAQ come from the germline V gene (reference sequence). In DNA, the CDR3 is TGTGCCAGCAGCCAACTGACAGGGCCGGCCTATGGCTACACCTTC. It yields the protein CASSQLTGPAYGYTF.

The chain links TRBV7-9 to TRBJ1-6; TRBD1 is a possible D gene (6 bases). Germline V gene sequence: CDR1 SEHNR, CDR2 FQNEAQ (reference sequence). V was cut by 3 bases and J by 0 bases, with 18 bases left in between. This CDR3 is built from 19 residues. In nucleotides, the CDR3 is TGTGCCAGCAGCTTCGGGACATCAATTTTAGGCTCCTATAATTCACCCCTCCACTTT. Protein: CASSFGTSILGSYNSPLHF.

This clonotype was picked up a small number of times. V gene TRBV4-2 combines with J gene TRBJ2-2; tentatively, D is TRBD1 or TRBD2 (5 bases each). Germline CDR1 LGHNA, CDR2 YNFKEQ. The CDR3 has 19 amino acids. Trimming removed 4 bases at V and 7 bases at J, with 28 bases between. CDR3 in amino acids: CASSPLLSDRGDVDGELFF. CDR3 nucleotides: TGTGCCAGCAGCCCACTCTTAAGTGACCGAGGGGATGTAGACGGGGAGCTGTTTTTT.

The chain couples TRBV6-5 to TRBJ2-1; D is unclear. Germline values: CDR1 MNHEY, CDR2 SVGAGI. The CDR3 is 14 residues long. The ends were cut back, 6 bases at V and 3 bases at J, with 12 bases in the middle. The CDR3 DNA follows: TGTGCCAGCAGGTACAATCGGATCTACAATGAGCAGTTCTTC. Translating gives CASRYNRIYNEQFF.